The 28 T cell receptor beta chains below were found in one sample sequenced in a study of cytomegalovirus exposure and HLA in healthy donors. Generated by immunoSEQ multiplex PCR, the TCRdb table keeps only in-frame clones and is missing some. Of almost 200,000 clones detected, roughly 81% appear once; the ten largest clones hold 1% to 1.5%. The sample was PBMCs. The receptors here all came from a woman aged 30 to 39 in good health and CMV-seronegative.

The rearrangement links TRBV7-3 to TRBJ2-5; no clear D. The V and J ends lost 2 bases and 7 bases respectively, with 11 bases between them. The CDR3 has 13 residues. Germline-derived CDR1 and CDR2 are SGHTA and FQGTGA. The CDR3 DNA reads as TGTGCCAGCAGCTTAGAACCTCTCGGGACCCAGTACTTC. Translation gives CASSLEPLGTQYF.

The V and J genes are TRBV28 and TRBJ2-7, with D tentatively TRBD1 (5 bases). The germline V gene encodes CDR1 MDHEN and CDR2 SYDVKM. The V end was cut by 8 bases, the J end by 2 bases, with 22 bases between. The CDR3 runs to 16 residues. The CDR3 region has the DNA TGTGCCAGCGCGTCACGGCGTGGGCAGGGTGCCTACGAGCAGTACTTC. It specifies CASASRRGQGAYEQYF.

V is TRBV10-3 and J is TRBJ1-1; 7 bases match TRBD1. CDR3 length: 14 residues. The trim removed 6 bases at V and 6 bases at J, leaving 10 bases unmatched. Looked up from germline, CDR1 is ENHRY and CDR2 is SYGVKD. CDR3 region: CAIRAGQVVPEAFF. In DNA form, the CDR3 reads TGTGCCATCAGGGCAGGACAGGTCGTACCTGAAGCTTTCTTT.

The chain links TRBV11-2 to TRBJ1-2, with 12 bases identical to TRBD1. The CDR3 runs 15 residues. Trimming removed 4 bases from V and 8 bases from J; junction bases left unmatched: 8. Germline values: CDR1 SGHAT, CDR2 FQNNGV. The CDR3 here is CASSYNTGTGGGYTF. In DNA form, the CDR3 reads TGTGCCAGCAGCTATAACACCGGGACAGGGGGCGGCTACACCTTC.

The chain recombines TRBV5-1 with TRBJ1-2; D gene unclear. This CDR3 region has 14 residues. V lost 4 bases and J 3 bases, leaving 13 bases between the germline ends. The germline V gene encodes CDR1 SGHRS and CDR2 YFSETQ. CDR3 region: CASSLLTQDYGYTF. As DNA, the CDR3 is TGCGCCAGCAGCCTTCTCACGCAGGACTATGGCTACACCTTC.

The chain has TRBV10-3 and TRBJ2-2; D is possibly TRBD1 (6 bases). V lost 3 bases, J lost 1 base, and 15 bases lay in between. This CDR3 spans 17 amino acids. The V gene's germline CDR1 is ENHRY and CDR2 SYGVKD. The CDR3 DNA sequence: TGTGCCATCAGTGACAAGAACAGGGTGGGGAACACCGGGGAGCTGTTTTTT. Residues: CAISDKNRVGNTGELFF.

The chain recombines TRBV6-6 with TRBJ1-5; TRBD1 agrees at 7 bases. Germline values: CDR1 MNHNY, CDR2 SVGAGI (reference sequence). The CDR3 is 15 amino acids. V was pared by 4 bases and J by 8 bases, with 11 bases of the junction left unmatched. The DNA for the CDR3 is TGTGCCAGCAGTTCCTCGGAGGGGGCGAGGAAGCCCCAGCATTTT. Its translation is CASSSSEGARKPQHF.

The table lists this clone with a count of one. The chain uses TRBV4-2 and TRBJ2-7; 16 bases agree with TRBD2. Looked up from germline, CDR1 is LGHNA and CDR2 is YNFKEQ. After removal of 2 bases from V and 0 bases from J, the junction contained 10 bases not matched to a gene. The CDR3 consists of 20 residues. The CDR3 reads CASSQRWGTSGRGSSYEQYF. As DNA, the CDR3 is TGTGCCAGCAGCCAAAGATGGGGGACTAGCGGGAGGGGAAGCTCCTACGAGCAGTACTTC.

The chain links TRBV19 to TRBJ1-2, with a tentative D call TRBD1 (6 bases). The germline V gene has CDR1 LNHDA and CDR2 SQIVND (reference sequence). V was trimmed by 7 bases and J by 8 bases, leaving 14 bases between them. This CDR3 has 12 amino acids. The CDR3 DNA reads TGTGCCAGTACCACCGGTGGGGGCGGCTACACCTTC. This encodes CASTTGGGGYTF.

The V call is TRBV4-1, the J call TRBJ2-5; the match to TRBD2 covers 8 bases. This CDR3 comprises 13 residues. The trim removed 8 bases at V and 4 bases at J, leaving 6 bases unmatched. The germline V gene encodes CDR1 MGHRA and CDR2 YSYEKL. The CDR3 loop reads CASSGLAGETQYF. CDR3 bases: TGCGCCAGCTCCGGACTAGCAGGAGAGACCCAGTACTTC.

The chain links TRBV30 to TRBJ2-3; unclear D gene. The CDR3 spans 13 residues. Germline loops: CDR1 GTSNPN, CDR2 SVGIG (reference sequence). V was trimmed by 5 bases and J by 1 base, leaving 10 bases between them. As DNA, the CDR3 is TGTGCCTGGGCCTTCCAGGGCACAGATACGCAGTATTTT. Translated: CAWAFQGTDTQYF.

The chain employs TRBV5-1 and TRBJ2-2; TRBD2 might be the D (5 bases). CDR1 and CDR2 from the germline V gene are SGHRS and YFSETQ. This CDR3 has 15 amino acids. Trimming cost V 3 bases and J 5 bases, with 14 bases left between them. The CDR3 reads CASSSAGKPTGELFF. The CDR3 DNA reads as TGCGCCAGCAGCTCTGCCGGGAAGCCAACCGGGGAGCTGTTTTTT.

This clone has a single count. The rearrangement uses TRBV19 and TRBJ2-3; tentative D call: TRBD1 (6 bases). Trimming took 5 bases from V and 0 from J, leaving 12 bases between them. Per the germline V gene, CDR1 is LNHDA and CDR2 is SQIVND (reference sequence). This CDR3 contains 15 residues. CDR3 nucleotide sequence: TGTGCCAGTAGTTCGACAGGAGGAAGCACAGATACGCAGTATTTT. Translated: CASSSTGGSTDTQYF.

The chain combines TRBV15 with TRBJ1-6, with D perhaps TRBD1 (5 bases). CDR1 and CDR2 from the germline V gene are LNHNV and YYDKDF (reference sequence). The V end lost 4 bases, the J end lost 7 bases, and 8 bases lay between the germline ends. This CDR3 is 13 amino acids long. Here the CDR3 reads CATSKDRNSPLHF. The CDR3 DNA sequence: TGTGCCACCAGCAAAGACAGAAATTCACCCCTCCACTTT.

This clone was recorded only once. The chain couples TRBV29-1 to TRBJ2-5; tentative D call: TRBD1 (6 bases). Germline V CDR1 and CDR2: SQVTM, ANQGSEA. V lost 4 bases and J lost 2, with 17 bases in between. This CDR3 has 15 residues. CDR3 DNA: TGCAGCGTTGCTTGGTCCAGGGGCCTGCAAGAGACCCAGTACTTC. Amino acids: CSVAWSRGLQETQYF.

CDR3 protein: CASSYGRANYGYTF. The CDR3 DNA reads TGTGCCAGCAGCTACGGGAGAGCTAACTATGGCTACACCTTC. The chain joins TRBV6-5 to TRBJ1-2; D remains ambiguous. The CDR3 is 14 residues long. The V end was cut by 6 bases, the J end by 0 bases, with 11 bases between. Germline V CDR1 and CDR2: MNHEY, SVGAGI.

The rearrangement links TRBV12-5 to TRBJ1-3; TRBD1 aligns across 7 bases. This CDR3 comprises 16 residues. V lost 4 bases and J lost 1; bases outside the gene matches: 7. The germline V gene has CDR1 LGHNT and CDR2 FRNRAP. CDR3 nucleotide sequence: TGTGCTAGTGGTTCCCCTAACAGGGGTTCTGGAAACACCATATATTTT. Encoded protein: CASGSPNRGSGNTIYF.

The chain combines TRBV30 with TRBJ1-3, with no clear D. Germline V gene lookup returns CDR1 GTSNPN and CDR2 SVGIG (reference sequence). The CDR3 runs 14 residues. Deletions cut 4 bases from V and 0 bases from J, with 10 bases between. The CDR3 DNA reads TGTGCCTGGATCGTAGGGAGCTCTGGAAACACCATATATTTT. Translated: CAWIVGSSGNTIYF.

The CDR3 region has the DNA TGCGCCAGCAGTGCACGGGGGGAAAATGAGCAGTTCTTC. The encoded protein is CASSARGENEQFF. The V gene is TRBV10-2, the J gene TRBJ2-1; the match to TRBD2 covers 7 bases. The germline V gene encodes CDR1 WSHSY and CDR2 SAAADI. J gave up 7 bases and V 4 bases, and 4 bases lay outside the gene matches. The CDR3 runs to 13 residues.

V gene TRBV5-6 combines with J gene TRBJ2-7, with D possibly TRBD1 on 6 matching bases. The CDR3 covers 16 residues. Trimming pared 0 bases from V and 0 bases from J, leaving 13 bases between. CDR1 is SGHDT and CDR2 is YYEEEE in the germline V gene. The CDR3 nucleotides are TGTGCCAGCAGCTTGGTAGGGGGACGGAGCTCCTACGAGCAGTACTTC. Translation gives CASSLVGGRSSYEQYF.

CDR3 sequence: CAWSQGRGYGYTF. The DNA for the CDR3 is TGTGCCTGGAGTCAAGGCAGGGGCTATGGCTACACCTTC. The rearrangement links TRBV30 to TRBJ1-2, with D tentatively TRBD1 (6 bases). CDR1 GTSNPN and CDR2 SVGIG come from the germline V gene (reference sequence). The V end was cut by 2 bases, the J end by 4 bases, with 11 bases between. This CDR3 region has 13 residues.

The J gene is TRBJ1-5, the V gene TRBV4-1; D remains unclear. The CDR3 runs to 17 residues. V lost 3 bases to trimming and J lost 0 bases, with 15 bases between them. The germline V gene has CDR1 MGHRA and CDR2 YSYEKL. The CDR3: CASSHEPPGFSNQPQHF. The CDR3 bases are TGCGCCAGCAGCCACGAACCTCCGGGATTTAGCAATCAGCCCCAGCATTTT.

V is TRBV27 and J is TRBJ2-7; D may be TRBD2 (6 bases). The germline V and J ends were trimmed by 6 bases and 7 bases, with 31 bases remaining between them. Germline CDR1 MNHEY, CDR2 SMNVEV (reference sequence). The CDR3 covers 18 residues. In DNA, the CDR3 is TGTGCCAGCAGCTCCTTGGTGGGTTTAGCCTTTAACGCGGGGGAGCAGTACTTC. It codes for CASSSLVGLAFNAGEQYF.

This chain connects TRBV29-1 to TRBJ2-2; a possible D gene is TRBD1 (5 bases). The length of the CDR3 is 12 residues. The germline V gene encodes CDR1 SQVTM and CDR2 ANQGSEA. Trimming pared 5 bases from V and 4 bases from J, leaving 8 bases between. CDR3 sequence reads: CSVKGATGELFF. CDR3 bases: TGCAGCGTTAAAGGGGCCACCGGGGAGCTGTTTTTT.

The V gene is TRBV5-1, the J gene TRBJ1-3; 11 nucleotides align to TRBD1. The length of the CDR3 is 18 residues. Germline trimming cut 1 base from V and 0 bases from J; bases unmatched to any gene: 6. Per germline, CDR1 SGHRS and CDR2 YFSETQ. The CDR3 here is CASSLNGQGASSGNTIYF. CDR3 DNA sequence: TGCGCCAGCAGCTTGAACGGACAGGGGGCGTCCTCTGGAAACACCATATATTTT.

The rearrangement joins TRBV6-5 to TRBJ2-2, with 7 bases identical to TRBD1. The CDR3 contains 15 residues. V lost 2 bases, J lost 2 bases, and 2 bases stayed unmatched. CDR1 and CDR2 (germline): MNHEY, SVGAGI. CDR3 protein: CASSYDRANTGELFF. The CDR3, as DNA: TGTGCCAGCAGTTACGACAGGGCAAACACCGGGGAGCTGTTTTTT.

The chain employs TRBV6-5 and TRBJ2-7; TRBD1 matches 10 bases. After removal of 0 bases from V and 4 bases from J, the junction contained 3 bases not matched to a gene. Germline lookup yields CDR1 MNHEY and CDR2 SVGAGI. CDR3 length: 15 residues. The CDR3 sequence is CASSYSGQGVYEQYF. DNA of the CDR3: TGTGCCAGCAGTTACTCAGGACAGGGGGTTTACGAGCAGTACTTC.

The rearrangement links TRBV5-1 to TRBJ1-6; D is perhaps TRBD1 (5 bases). CDR1 and CDR2 from the germline V gene are SGHRS and YFSETQ. The V and J ends lost 4 bases and 9 bases respectively, with 20 bases between them. This CDR3 contains 16 residues. CDR3 DNA: TGCGCCAGCAGCCCGGACCGGGGGTCGACCGGTTCACCCCTCCACTTT. This codes for CASSPDRGSTGSPLHF. The full variable domain, with the rest looked up from reference TRBV5-1 and TRBJ1-6, is KAGVTQTPRYLIKTRGQQVTLSCSPISGHRSVSWYQQTPGQGLQFLFEYFSETQRNKGNFPGRFSGRQFSNSRSEMNVSTLELGDSALYLCASSPDRGSTGSPLHFGNGTRLTVT.